The next 18 T cell receptor beta chains were all read from a single sample in a study of siplizumab effects on memory and regulatory T cells. Cells that made up the mixed lymphocyte reaction were cocultured at 37°C for 6 to 7 days. Antigens of these TCRs are unknown. Sequenced by immunoSEQ multiplex PCR; TCRdb stores in-frame clones only, minus some. Counted here are about 9,600 clones, around 46% occurring once; the ten biggest clones make up 20% to 25%. Sequencing used CFSE-low (dividing) CD4+ T cells sorted from an allogeneic mixed lymphocyte reaction. All receptors derive from a human donor in good health; the cells came from an allogeneic mixed lymphocyte reaction.

On this clone: A read error may produce the germline difference seen at one junction end. This chain uses TRBV5-1 with TRBJ1-2, with 7 bases that match TRBD1. Per germline, CDR1 SGHRS and CDR2 YFSETQ. This CDR3 is built from 12 residues. As DNA, the CDR3 is TGTGCCAGCGGACAGGTTAACTATGGCTACACCTTC. As protein: CASGQVNYGYTF.

This chain uses TRBV10-1 with TRBJ2-2; 8 nucleotides line up with TRBD2. The V gene end was trimmed by 8 bases and the J gene end by 1 base; junction bases not matched to a gene: 6. Germline CDR1 is WNHNN and CDR2 is SYGVQD (reference sequence). CDR3 length: 15 amino acids. The CDR3 spells CASSVAGGNTGELFF. The CDR3 DNA is TGCGCCAGCTCCGTCGCGGGAGGGAACACCGGGGAGCTGTTTTTT.

The chain carries TRBV4-2 and TRBJ2-3, with 8 bases lining up with TRBD2. V trimming: 3 bases; J trimming: 5 bases; junction bases outside the gene matches: 4. The germline V gene encodes CDR1 LGHNA and CDR2 YNFKEQ. This CDR3 contains 14 residues. The CDR3 region has the DNA TGTGCCAGCAGCCATCCGGGACTAGGAGATACGCAGTATTTT. This gives the protein CASSHPGLGDTQYF.

This clone was seen a few times. This chain connects TRBV15 to TRBJ2-5, with 8 bases that match TRBD1. V was pared by 9 bases and J by 5 bases, with 11 bases of the junction left unmatched. Germline CDR1 LNHNV, CDR2 YYDKDF (reference sequence). The CDR3 spans 14 residues. The CDR3 spells CATTSDRARETQYF. The CDR3 DNA follows: TGTGCCACGACATCGGACAGGGCGAGGGAGACCCAGTACTTC.

This sequence joins TRBV5-6 and TRBJ1-2; D remains unclear. The CDR3 sequence is 11 residues long. Germline loops: CDR1 SGHDT, CDR2 YYEEEE. V was shortened by 1 base and J by 8 bases, with 6 bases between the two germline ends. The CDR3 nucleotides read TGTGCCAGCAGCTTGACCGGCGGCTACACCTTC. Amino acids: CASSLTGGYTF.

This clone was seen a handful of times. J is TRBJ2-1 and V is TRBV2, with D maybe TRBD2 (6 bases). Germline CDR1 is SNHLY and CDR2 is FYNNEI. This CDR3 has 11 amino acids. V shed 7 bases and J shed 9 bases, with 10 bases lying between them. In nucleotides, the CDR3 is TGTGCCAGCACTCAGCGGGCTGAGCAGTTCTTC. Translation: CASTQRAEQFF.

The rearrangement uses TRBV7-3 and TRBJ2-7; TRBD1 aligns across 9 bases. CDR3 length: 13 residues. CDR1 and CDR2 (germline): SGHTA, FQGTGA. V was clipped by 1 base and J by 6 bases; unmatched bases: 1. CDR3 bases: TGTGCCAGCAGCTTAAGACAGGGGGTCGAGCAGTACTTC. Translation: CASSLRQGVEQYF.

There are a few counts of this clone. The chain uses TRBV6-5 and TRBJ2-3, with 11 nucleotides matching TRBD2. J gave up 5 bases and V 5 bases, and 6 bases lay outside the gene matches. Germline V CDR1 and CDR2: MNHEY, SVGAGI. The length of the CDR3 is 15 residues. CDR3 protein: CASSPTSGEEDTQYF. The CDR3 coding sequence is TGTGCCAGCAGTCCGACTAGCGGGGAGGAAGATACGCAGTATTTT.

This clone was seen once. The DNA of the CDR3 is TGTGCCAGCAGGGCTAGCGGGAGGGCATGGAATGAGCAGTTCTTC. Its protein is CASRASGRAWNEQFF. The rearrangement uses TRBV14 and TRBJ2-1; the match to TRBD2 covers 12 bases. The J segment lost 7 bases and the V segment lost 6 bases, leaving 7 bases of the junction unmatched. Looked up from germline, CDR1 is SGHDN and CDR2 is FVKESK. The CDR3 sequence is 15 residues long. Filled out from reference TRBV14 and TRBJ2-1, the complete variable domain reads EAGVTQFPSHSVIEKGQTVTLRCDPISGHDNLYWYRRVMGKEIKFLLHFVKESKQDESGMPNNRFLAERTGGTYSTLKVQPAELEDSGVYFCASRASGRAWNEQFFGPGTRLTVL.

This chain uses TRBV6-1 with TRBJ2-1; 11 positions match TRBD2. The germline gives CDR1 MNHNS, CDR2 SASEGT. This CDR3 is built from 14 residues. The V gene end was trimmed by 10 bases and the J gene end by 6 bases; junction bases not matched to a gene: 8. The CDR3 bases are TGTGCCACCCCGGGACTAGCGGTCACCAATGAGCAGTTCTTC. As protein: CATPGLAVTNEQFF.

This clone was counted between two and nine times. J is TRBJ2-1 and V is TRBV7-2, with 11 bases identical to TRBD2. CDR3 length: 16 amino acids. The germline V gene encodes CDR1 SGHTA and CDR2 FQGNSA. With V trimmed by 4 bases and J by 10 bases, 12 bases remained unmatched. As DNA, the CDR3 is TGTGCCAGCAGCTCTTCCCTAGCGGGAGGTTTGCGGGAGCAGTTCTTC. This encodes CASSSSLAGGLREQFF.

This chain joins TRBV28 and TRBJ2-7, with 8 positions matching TRBD2. V gave up 4 bases and J gave up 4 bases; unmatched junction bases: 6. The CDR3 extends over 14 amino acids. Per germline, CDR1 MDHEN and CDR2 SYDVKM. The CDR3 DNA reads as TGTGCCAGCAGTTCCGGGACTAGTCGGTACGAGCAGTACTTC. Amino acid sequence: CASSSGTSRYEQYF.

V and J are TRBV18 and TRBJ2-5, with D perhaps matching TRBD1 (5 bases). Trimming took 3 bases from V and 5 from J, leaving 13 bases between them. The CDR3 runs to 14 residues. CDR1 and CDR2 (germline): KGHSH, LQKENI. This CDR3 is CASSPLGQGETQYF. As DNA, the CDR3 is TGTGCCAGCTCACCTCTAGGGCAGGGTGAGACCCAGTACTTC.

The gene calls are TRBV6-5 and TRBJ2-7; 7 bases agree with TRBD2. J gave up 0 bases and V 0 bases, and 2 bases lay outside the gene matches. The CDR3 runs 15 residues. CDR1 MNHEY and CDR2 SVGAGI come from the germline V gene. CDR3 DNA: TGTGCCAGCAGTTACTCGAGGACTAGCTCCTACGAGCAGTACTTC. It specifies CASSYSRTSSYEQYF.

A few counts support this clone. For the CDR3, the DNA is TGTGCCAGTAGTTGGCTCGGAAGAGCGGGAGGCCTCAATGAGCAGTTCTTC. Translating gives CASSWLGRAGGLNEQFF. The chain employs TRBV19 and TRBJ2-1; 9 nucleotides agree with TRBD2. Germline CDR1 is LNHDA and CDR2 is SQIVND (reference sequence). J lost 6 bases, V lost 5 bases, and 14 bases had no gene match. The CDR3 runs 17 residues.

The chain links TRBV7-8 to TRBJ1-2; D not certain. The germline V and J ends were trimmed by 1 base and 9 bases, with 9 bases remaining between them. The germline V gene encodes CDR1 SGHVS and CDR2 FQNEAQ. This CDR3 contains 12 residues. CDR3 sequence reads: CASSLGRSSYTF. The CDR3 coding sequence is TGTGCCAGCAGCTTAGGGCGGAGCAGCTACACCTTC.

This chain links TRBV5-1 with TRBJ2-6; the match to TRBD1 covers 8 bases. CDR1 and CDR2 (germline): SGHRS, YFSETQ. The CDR3 runs to 18 residues. Losses at the gene ends were 4 bases for V and 0 bases for J; bases not matched to a gene: 9. The CDR3 sequence is CASSGADREPSGANVLTF. DNA for the CDR3: TGCGCCAGCAGCGGGGCGGACAGGGAGCCCTCTGGGGCCAACGTCCTGACTTTC.

The chain has TRBV6-6 and TRBJ1-3, with unresolved D. CDR1 and CDR2 (germline): MNHNY, SVGAGI (reference sequence). Trimming cost V 7 bases and J 0 bases, with 7 bases left between them. The CDR3 extends over 13 amino acids. The CDR3 nucleotides read TGTGCCAGCACGGGCAGCTCTGGAAACACCATATATTTT. Protein: CASTGSSGNTIYF.